The sequence of this T cell receptor beta chain was determined in a study of T cell clones after liver transplantation. Overall study: Standard immunosuppression, with no induction, continued until 12-24 months after transplant.

Here immunoSEQ multiplex PCR was the method, and the copy in TCRdb shows in-frame clones only, minus some. The sample lists about 53,000 clones, approximately 88% occurring once. Germline-derived CDR1 and CDR2 are DFQATT and SNEGSKA (reference sequence). Trimming stripped 1 base from V and 7 bases from J, with 8 bases between. This CDR3 contains 11 residues. The sample here was CD4+ T cells from blood, taken before liver transplant. This receptor was taken from a human donor who received a liver transplant. The chain employs TRBV20-1 and TRBJ2-7; D uncertain. This chain's CDR3 is CSARGEGEQYF. The CDR3 coding sequence is TGCAGTGCTAGAGGGGAAGGGGAGCAGTACTTC.